This T cell receptor (beta chain) appears in the sequencing data of a study of CD8 T cells in Susac syndrome. Germline lookup yields CDR1 SQVTM and CDR2 ANQGSEA. V gave up 6 bases and J gave up 8 bases; unmatched junction bases: 12. The CDR3 length is 14 residues. TCR beta from blood CD8+ and CD4+ T cells was sequenced. The RNA input was roughly 0.45 to 1 ug, and it was reverse transcribed with random hexamers. It was immunoSEQ multiplex PCR that amplified TCR beta CDR3 across 54 Vbeta and 13 Jbeta. One entry per CDR3 protein, called by TCRdb with MiXCR from the immunoSEQ multiplex PCR reads. The sample records approximately 200,000 distinct CDR3 sequences, about 90% being singletons.

Sequenced sample: CD8+ T cells from PBMCs. This receptor was identified in a human donor with multiple sclerosis. V is TRBV29-1 and J is TRBJ1-2; 10 bases line up with TRBD1. CDR3 protein: CSVKPDRGGEGYTF. For the CDR3, the DNA is TGCAGCGTAAAGCCGGACAGGGGGGGAGAGGGCTACACCTTC.